The T cell receptor beta chain under discussion was sequenced for a study of cytomegalovirus exposure and HLA in healthy donors. Notes on the study in general: Some V segments, TRBV6-2 and TRBV6-3 among them, were indistinguishable and were therefore excluded. The authors assumed roughly uniform sequencing depth across donors for presence/absence analyses. Many donors carried some public TCRs, although rarity characterized most TCR sequences.

Notes on this clone: Its antigen is not known.

In the PCR, 60 Vbeta and 13 Jbeta primers were used. The repertoire was sequenced with immunoSEQ multiplex PCR; TCRdb's copy has only in-frame clones and lacks some. The data hold some 200,000 clones, with 79% observed a single time. Germline V gene lookup returns CDR1 SGHTA and CDR2 FQGNSA. The CDR3 is 15 residues long. V lost 4 bases to trimming and J lost 4 bases; unmatched junction nucleotides: 5. The sample was PBMCs. This TCR derives from a girl aged 5 to 17 in good health and CMV-seropositive. The gene calls are TRBV7-2 and TRBJ2-1; 9 bases map to TRBD2. CDR3 sequence reads: CASSSRTSAYNEQFF. CDR3 DNA: TGTGCCAGCAGCTCCCGGACTAGCGCGTACAATGAGCAGTTCTTC.